This TCR beta chain was captured in a study of T-cell memory formation after mild COVID-19. In the study overall: For the most part, TCR clusters were specific to one donor.

This CDR3 contains 15 residues. Trimming took off 4 bases at V and 2 bases at J, with 14 bases between the two ends. Germline V gene sequence: CDR1 SEHNR, CDR2 FQNEAQ (reference sequence). General study findings and limits: Later expanders leaned toward CD4+, whereas clones contracting from day 15 to 85 were balanced CD4/CD8.

Notes on this clonotype: What it binds is unknown.

TCRalpha and TCRbeta libraries used 5'RACE with constant-segment primers and UMIs. TCRdb independently ran MiXCR on the 5' RACE reads; one entry per CDR3 protein. The sample gives a few hundred thousand distinct CDR3 sequences, roughly 19% of which show up once; 21% is in the top ten. Sequencing was performed on PBMCs or a T cell subset sorted from them (not recorded which). This chain links TRBV7-9 with TRBJ1-1; D might be TRBD1 (5 bases). This clonotype was sampled from a man younger than 35 who had mild COVID-19 (a few samples of this study predate the infection). Cell type and time point are not known. Here the CDR3 reads CASSSWGVLNTEAFF. The DNA for the CDR3 is TGTGCCAGCAGCTCATGGGGGGTTCTTAACACTGAAGCTTTCTTT. The full variable domain, its missing parts supplied by reference TRBV7-9 and TRBJ1-1, is DTGVSQNPRHKITKRGQNVTFRCDPISEHNRLYWYRQTLGQGPEFLTYFQNEAQLEKSRLLSDRFSAERPKGSFSTLEIQRTEQGDSAMYLCASSSWGVLNTEAFFGQGTRLTVV.